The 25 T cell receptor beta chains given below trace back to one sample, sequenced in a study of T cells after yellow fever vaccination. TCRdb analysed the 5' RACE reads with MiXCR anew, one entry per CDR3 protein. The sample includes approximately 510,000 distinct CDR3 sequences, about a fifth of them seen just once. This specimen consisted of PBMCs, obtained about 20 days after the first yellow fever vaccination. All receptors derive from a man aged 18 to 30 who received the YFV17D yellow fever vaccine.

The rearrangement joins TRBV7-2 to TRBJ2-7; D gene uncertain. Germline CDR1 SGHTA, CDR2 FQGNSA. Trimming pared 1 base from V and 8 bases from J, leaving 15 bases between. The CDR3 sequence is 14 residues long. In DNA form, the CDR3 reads TGTGCCAGCAGCTTAGTTGGCAGCTACTCAAAGCAGTACGTC. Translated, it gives CASSLVGSYSKQYV.

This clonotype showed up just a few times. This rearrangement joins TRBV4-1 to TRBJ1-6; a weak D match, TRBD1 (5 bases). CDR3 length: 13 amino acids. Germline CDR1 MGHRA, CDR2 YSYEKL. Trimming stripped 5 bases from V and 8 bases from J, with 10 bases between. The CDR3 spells CASSGREDSPLHF. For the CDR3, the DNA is TGCGCCAGCAGCGGCAGGGAAGATTCACCCCTCCACTTT.

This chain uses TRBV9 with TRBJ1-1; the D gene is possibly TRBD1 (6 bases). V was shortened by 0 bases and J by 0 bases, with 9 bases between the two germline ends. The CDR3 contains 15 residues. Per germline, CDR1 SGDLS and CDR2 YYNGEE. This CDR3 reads CASSVDRGMNTEAFF. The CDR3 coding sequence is TGTGCCAGCAGCGTAGATAGGGGGATGAACACTGAAGCTTTCTTT.

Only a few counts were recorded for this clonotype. The CDR3 region is CASSFNVRGYSNQPQHF. The CDR3, as DNA: TGTGCCAGCAGCTTCAATGTCAGGGGCTATAGCAATCAGCCCCAGCATTTT. The rearrangement uses TRBV5-6 and TRBJ1-5, with a weak D call TRBD1 (6 bases). The CDR3 loop spans 17 amino acids. Looked up from germline, CDR1 is SGHDT and CDR2 is YYEEEE. V lost 2 bases and J lost 0, with 15 bases in between.

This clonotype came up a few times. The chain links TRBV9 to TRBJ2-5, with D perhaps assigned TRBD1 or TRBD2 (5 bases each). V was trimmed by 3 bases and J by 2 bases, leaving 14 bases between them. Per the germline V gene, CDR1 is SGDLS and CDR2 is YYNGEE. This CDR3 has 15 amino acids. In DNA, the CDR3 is TGTGCCAGCAGCGCCGAATCCGGGACGCAAGAGACCCAGTACTTC. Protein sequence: CASSAESGTQETQYF.

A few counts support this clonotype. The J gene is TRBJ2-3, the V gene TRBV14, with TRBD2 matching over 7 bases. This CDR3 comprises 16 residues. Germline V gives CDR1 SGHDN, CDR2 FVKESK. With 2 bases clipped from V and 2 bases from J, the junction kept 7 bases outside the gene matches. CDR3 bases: TGTGCCAGCAGCCAATGGGCTAGCGGTTACACAGATACGCAGTATTTT. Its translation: CASSQWASGYTDTQYF.

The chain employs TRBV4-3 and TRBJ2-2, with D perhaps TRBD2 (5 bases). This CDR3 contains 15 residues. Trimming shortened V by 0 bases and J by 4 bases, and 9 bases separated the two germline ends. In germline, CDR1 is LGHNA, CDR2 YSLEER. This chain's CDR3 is CASSQDPGSTGELFF. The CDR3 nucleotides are TGCGCCAGCAGCCAAGATCCGGGGAGCACCGGGGAGCTGTTTTTT.

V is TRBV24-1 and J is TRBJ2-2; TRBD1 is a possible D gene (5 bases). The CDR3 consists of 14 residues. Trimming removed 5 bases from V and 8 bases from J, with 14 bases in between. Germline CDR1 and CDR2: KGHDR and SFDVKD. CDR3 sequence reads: CATSVNRKLGELFF. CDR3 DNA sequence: TGTGCCACCAGTGTCAACAGGAAATTGGGGGAGCTGTTTTTT.

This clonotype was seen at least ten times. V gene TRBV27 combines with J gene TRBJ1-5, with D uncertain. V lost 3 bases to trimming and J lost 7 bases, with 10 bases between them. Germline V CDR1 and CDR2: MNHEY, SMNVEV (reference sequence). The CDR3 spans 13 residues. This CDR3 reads CASSLGAIQPQHF. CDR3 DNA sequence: TGTGCCAGCAGTTTGGGCGCGATACAGCCCCAGCATTTT.

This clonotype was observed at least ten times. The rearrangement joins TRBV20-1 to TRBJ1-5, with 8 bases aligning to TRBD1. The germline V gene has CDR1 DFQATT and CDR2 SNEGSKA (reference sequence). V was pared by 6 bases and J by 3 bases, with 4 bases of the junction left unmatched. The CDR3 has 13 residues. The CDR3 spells CSAKTGVNQPQHF. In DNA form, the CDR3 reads TGCAGTGCAAAGACAGGGGTCAATCAGCCCCAGCATTTT.

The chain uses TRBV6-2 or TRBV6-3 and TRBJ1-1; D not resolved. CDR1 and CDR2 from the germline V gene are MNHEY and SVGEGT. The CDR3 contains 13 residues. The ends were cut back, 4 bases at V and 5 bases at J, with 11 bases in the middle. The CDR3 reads CASSSGSGTEAFF. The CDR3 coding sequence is TGTGCCAGCAGTTCGGGTTCTGGGACTGAAGCTTTCTTT.

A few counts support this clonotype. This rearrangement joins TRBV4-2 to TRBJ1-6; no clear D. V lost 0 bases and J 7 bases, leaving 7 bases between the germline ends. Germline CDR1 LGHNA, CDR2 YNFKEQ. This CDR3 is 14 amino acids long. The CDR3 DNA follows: TGTGCCAGCAGCCAAGAGGACGCGAATTCACCCCTCCACTTT. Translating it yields CASSQEDANSPLHF.

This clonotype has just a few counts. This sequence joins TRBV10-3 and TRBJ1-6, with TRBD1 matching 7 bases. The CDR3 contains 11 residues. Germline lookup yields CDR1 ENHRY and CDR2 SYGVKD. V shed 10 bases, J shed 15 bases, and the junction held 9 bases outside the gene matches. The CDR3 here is CATRDSGYLHF. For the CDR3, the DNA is TGTGCCACTAGGGACAGTGGATACCTCCACTTT.

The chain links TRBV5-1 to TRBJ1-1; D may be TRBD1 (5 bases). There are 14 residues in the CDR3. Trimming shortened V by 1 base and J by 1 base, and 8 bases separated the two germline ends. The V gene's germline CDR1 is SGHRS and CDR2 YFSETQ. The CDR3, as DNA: TGCGCCAGCAGCTTGTCAGGGCAGAACACTGAAGCTTTCTTT. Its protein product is CASSLSGQNTEAFF.

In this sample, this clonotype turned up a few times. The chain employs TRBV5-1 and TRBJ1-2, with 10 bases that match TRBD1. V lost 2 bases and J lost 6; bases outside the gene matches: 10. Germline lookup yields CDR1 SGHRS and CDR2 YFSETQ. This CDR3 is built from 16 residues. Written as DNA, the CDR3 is TGCGCCAGCAGCTTTCCGCGTGGACAGGGGGAGGATGGCTACACCTTC. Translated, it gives CASSFPRGQGEDGYTF.

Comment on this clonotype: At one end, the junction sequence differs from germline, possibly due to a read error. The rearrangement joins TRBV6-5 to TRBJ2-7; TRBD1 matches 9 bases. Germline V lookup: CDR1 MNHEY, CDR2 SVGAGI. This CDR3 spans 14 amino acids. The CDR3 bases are TGTGCCAGCAGTTTGGCCGGGACAGGGAGGGGTCTGGACTTC. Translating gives CASSLAGTGRGLDF.

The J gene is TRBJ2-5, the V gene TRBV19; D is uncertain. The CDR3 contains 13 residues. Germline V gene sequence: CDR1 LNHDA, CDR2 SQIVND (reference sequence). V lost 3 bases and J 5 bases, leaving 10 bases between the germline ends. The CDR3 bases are TGTGCCAGTAGTATGAGGAGCGAGGAGACCCAGTACTTC. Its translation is CASSMRSEETQYF.

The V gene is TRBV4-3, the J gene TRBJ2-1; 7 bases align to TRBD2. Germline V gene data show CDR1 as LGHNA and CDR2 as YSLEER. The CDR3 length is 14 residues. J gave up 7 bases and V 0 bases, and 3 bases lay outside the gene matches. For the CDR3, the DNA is TGCGCCAGCAGCCAAGATAGGACTAGGAATGAGCAGTTCTTC. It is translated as CASSQDRTRNEQFF.

CDR3: CASSRNAGGAYEQYV. DNA of the CDR3: TGTGCCAGCAGCCGGAACGCAGGGGGCGCTTACGAGCAGTACGTC. The chain carries TRBV28 and TRBJ2-7; 8 bases fit TRBD1. The trim removed 6 bases at V and 4 bases at J, leaving 11 bases unmatched. This CDR3 contains 15 residues. Germline loops: CDR1 MDHEN, CDR2 SYDVKM.

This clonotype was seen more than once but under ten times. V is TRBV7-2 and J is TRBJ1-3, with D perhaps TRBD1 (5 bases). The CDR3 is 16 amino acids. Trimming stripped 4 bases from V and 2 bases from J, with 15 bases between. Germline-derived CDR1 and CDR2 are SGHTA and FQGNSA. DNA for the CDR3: TGTGCCAGCAGCTCGCTCTTGAGGGGCGCTGGAAACACCATATATTTT. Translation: CASSSLLRGAGNTIYF.

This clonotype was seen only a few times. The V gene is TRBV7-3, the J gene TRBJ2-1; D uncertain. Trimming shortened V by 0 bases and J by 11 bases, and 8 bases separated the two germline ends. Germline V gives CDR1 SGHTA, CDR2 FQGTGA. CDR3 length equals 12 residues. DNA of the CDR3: TGTGCCAGCAGCTTAACGGGTAGTAAGCAGTTCTTC. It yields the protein CASSLTGSKQFF.

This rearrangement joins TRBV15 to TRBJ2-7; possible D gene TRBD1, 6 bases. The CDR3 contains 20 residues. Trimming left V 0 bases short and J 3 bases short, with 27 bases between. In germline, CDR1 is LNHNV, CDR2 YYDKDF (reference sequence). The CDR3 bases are TGTGCCACCAGCAGAGATCCCAGGGGTCGGGTCACCTCATTGAGCTACGAGCAGTACTTC. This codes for CATSRDPRGRVTSLSYEQYF. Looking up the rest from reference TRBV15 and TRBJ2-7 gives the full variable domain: DAMVIQNPRYQVTQFGKPVTLSCSQTLNHNVMYWYQQKSSQAPKLLFHYYDKDFNNEADTPDNFQSRRPNTSFCFLDIRSPGLGDTAMYLCATSRDPRGRVTSLSYEQYFGPGTRLTVT.

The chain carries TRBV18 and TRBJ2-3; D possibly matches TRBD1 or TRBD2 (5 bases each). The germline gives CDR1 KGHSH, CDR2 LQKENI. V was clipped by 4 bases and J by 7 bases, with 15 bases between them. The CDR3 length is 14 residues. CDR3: CASSRQTNENTQYF. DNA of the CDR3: TGTGCCAGCTCACGACAGACTAACGAAAATACGCAGTATTTT.

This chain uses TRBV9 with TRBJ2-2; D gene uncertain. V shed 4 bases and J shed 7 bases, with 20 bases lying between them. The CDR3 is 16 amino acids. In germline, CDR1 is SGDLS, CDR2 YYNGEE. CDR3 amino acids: CASSQSMPGRDGELFF. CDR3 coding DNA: TGTGCCAGCAGCCAATCGATGCCAGGAAGGGACGGGGAGCTGTTTTTT. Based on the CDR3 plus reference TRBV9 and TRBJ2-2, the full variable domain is DSGVTQTPKHLITATGQRVTLRCSPRSGDLSVYWYQQSLDQGLQFLIQYYNGEERAKGNILERFSAQQFPDLHSELNLSSLELGDSALYFCASSQSMPGRDGELFFGEGSRLTVL.

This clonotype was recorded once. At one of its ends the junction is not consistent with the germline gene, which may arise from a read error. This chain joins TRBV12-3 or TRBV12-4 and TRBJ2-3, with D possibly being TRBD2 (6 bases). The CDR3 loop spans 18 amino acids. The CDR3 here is CTSSPGLYAGPRTDTQYF. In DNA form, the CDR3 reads TGTACCAGCAGTCCCGGGTTGTACGCGGGGCCCCGCACAGATACGCAGTATTTT.